Following are 27 T cell receptor beta chains from one sample sequenced in a study of T cell changes during pregnancy in multiple sclerosis. Method: immunoSEQ multiplex PCR; TCRdb's copy keeps in-frame clones and lacks some. The table includes tens of thousands of clones, roughly nine tenths detected once. The sequencing used PBMCs, collected in the first trimester of pregnancy. These TCRs come from a female donor in good health, serving as a control in a pregnancy study. Some clones in this sample may be carry-over from other donors' samples.

This clone came up once. The chain couples TRBV4-1 to TRBJ2-1; perhaps TRBD2 as D (7 bases). This CDR3 is 16 amino acids long. V lost 3 bases and J lost 6, with 18 bases in between. The germline V gene encodes CDR1 MGHRA and CDR2 YSYEKL. The CDR3 loop reads CASSQVRGGSRNEQFF. The DNA for the CDR3 is TGCGCCAGCAGCCAGGTGAGGGGGGGAAGCCGCAATGAGCAGTTCTTC.

The chain combines TRBV6-5 with TRBJ2-7, with TRBD2 identical over 11 bases. This CDR3 comprises 14 residues. Germline V CDR1 and CDR2: MNHEY, SVGAGI. Germline trimming cut 4 bases from V and 4 bases from J; bases unmatched to any gene: 3. The CDR3 is CASSSTSGMYEQYF. The CDR3 DNA is TGTGCCAGCAGTTCGACTAGCGGGATGTACGAGCAGTACTTC.

The chain uses TRBV27 and TRBJ1-1; 7 nucleotides match TRBD1. Germline V gene sequence: CDR1 MNHEY, CDR2 SMNVEV (reference sequence). The CDR3 is 15 amino acids. V lost 6 bases and J lost 1; bases outside the gene matches: 8. The CDR3 bases are TGTGCCAGCAGAATGACGGACAGGTCGAACACTGAAGCTTTCTTT. Protein: CASRMTDRSNTEAFF.

This rearrangement joins TRBV21-1 to TRBJ2-7; the table calls TRBD1, which could not be checked here. TRBV21-1 is noted as a pseudogene. The CDR3 loop spans 15 amino acids. The CDR3 DNA sequence: TGTGCCAGCAGCAAAAACCGGGACAGACCCTACGAGCAGTACTTC. As protein: CASSKNRDRPYEQYF.

The rearrangement uses TRBV15 and TRBJ2-3; a weak D match, TRBD1 (6 bases). Trimming removed 0 bases at V and 1 base at J, with 14 bases between. CDR3 length: 17 amino acids. Germline CDR1 LNHNV, CDR2 YYDKDF (reference sequence). The CDR3 nucleotides are TGTGCCACCAGCAGAGATATTAGGGGGTTGGGCACAGATACGCAGTATTTT. It is translated as CATSRDIRGLGTDTQYF. The full variable domain, completed using reference TRBV15 and TRBJ2-3, is DAMVIQNPRYQVTQFGKPVTLSCSQTLNHNVMYWYQQKSSQAPKLLFHYYDKDFNNEADTPDNFQSRRPNTSFCFLDIRSPGLGDTAMYLCATSRDIRGLGTDTQYFGPGTRLTVL.

The chain links TRBV7-8 to TRBJ2-5; 11 positions match TRBD2. This CDR3 is 16 amino acids long. Per the germline V gene, CDR1 is SGHVS and CDR2 is FQNEAQ. V was pared by 1 base and J by 5 bases, with 6 bases of the junction left unmatched. The CDR3 DNA reads as TGTGCCAGCAGCTTAGGAGTAGCGGGAGGGATCGAGACCCAGTACTTC. It translates to CASSLGVAGGIETQYF.

The rearrangement uses TRBV28 and TRBJ1-5; possible D gene TRBD1, 6 bases. Trimming stripped 6 bases from V and 3 bases from J, with 12 bases between. CDR1 is MDHEN, CDR2 SYDVKM, per germline. The CDR3 totals 14 residues. The CDR3 DNA reads TGTGCCAGCAGATCCACAGGGACCAATCAGCCCCAGCATTTT. Translated, it gives CASRSTGTNQPQHF. The full variable domain, in which reference TRBV28 and TRBJ1-5 provide the parts outside the CDR3, is DVKVTQSSRYLVKRTGEKVFLECVQDMDHENMFWYRQDPGLGLRLIYFSYDVKMKEKGDIPEGYSVSREKKERFSLILESASTNQTSMYLCASRSTGTNQPQHFGDGTRLSIL.

The J gene is TRBJ1-4, the V gene TRBV15; TRBD1 is a possible D gene (6 bases). The CDR3 covers 15 residues. Trimming shortened V by 0 bases and J by 8 bases, and 13 bases separated the two germline ends. Germline CDR1 reads LNHNV; CDR2 reads YYDKDF (reference sequence). The CDR3 is CATSREGRGGEKLFF. As DNA, the CDR3 is TGTGCCACCAGCAGAGAGGGCAGGGGTGGGGAAAAACTGTTTTTT.

This clone was detected once. The gene calls are TRBV7-9 and TRBJ2-3, with a weak D call TRBD2 (6 bases). Germline V gives CDR1 SEHNR, CDR2 FQNEAQ (reference sequence). The CDR3 totals 14 residues. The V and J ends lost 2 bases and 4 bases respectively, with 10 bases between them. The CDR3 region is CASSLLGDSDTQYF. The CDR3 DNA reads TGTGCCAGCAGCTTACTCGGGGACTCAGATACGCAGTATTTT.

This chain joins TRBV2 and TRBJ2-5, with 8 positions matching TRBD2. The CDR3 contains 15 residues. The germline V gene encodes CDR1 SNHLY and CDR2 FYNNEI. V shed 5 bases, J shed 5 bases, and the junction held 10 bases outside the gene matches. The CDR3 DNA reads TGTGCCAGCAGTCTAGCGGGCGGACCCCCGGAGACCCAGTACTTC. Translation gives CASSLAGGPPETQYF.

The rearrangement uses TRBV28 and TRBJ2-7; 7 nucleotides agree with TRBD1. Losses at the gene ends were 4 bases for V and 0 bases for J; bases not matched to a gene: 9. The CDR3 has 16 residues. Germline lookup yields CDR1 MDHEN and CDR2 SYDVKM. DNA of the CDR3: TGTGCCAGCAGTTCCACAGGGGAAGGGAGCTCCTACGAGCAGTACTTC. This codes for CASSSTGEGSSYEQYF.

Here the CDR3 DNA reads TGTGCCAGCAGCTTAGTACAGGGGGCCGGTTTGAACACTGAAGCTTTCTTT. It translates to CASSLVQGAGLNTEAFF. This rearrangement joins TRBV11-2 to TRBJ1-1; 9 positions agree with TRBD1. The CDR3 spans 17 residues. The V gene end was trimmed by 1 base and the J gene end by 0 bases; junction bases not matched to a gene: 6. Germline loops: CDR1 SGHAT, CDR2 FQNNGV.

The genes are TRBV19 and TRBJ1-5, with 8 bases matching TRBD1. Germline CDR1 is LNHDA and CDR2 is SQIVND (reference sequence). This CDR3 has 13 amino acids. Germline trimming cut 6 bases from V and 6 bases from J; bases unmatched to any gene: 4. The CDR3 is CASSPGGSQPQHF. CDR3 DNA: TGTGCCAGTAGCCCAGGGGGCAGTCAGCCCCAGCATTTT. The complete variable domain, with remaining parts taken from reference TRBV19 and TRBJ1-5, reads DGGITQSPKYLFRKEGQNVTLSCEQNLNHDAMYWYRQDPGQGLRLIYYSQIVNDFQKGDIAEGYSVSREKKESFPLTVTSAQKNPTAFYLCASSPGGSQPQHFGDGTRLSIL.

The chain links TRBV6-5 to TRBJ1-2, with D perhaps matching TRBD1 (6 bases). Germline-derived CDR1 and CDR2 are MNHEY and SVGAGI. Trimming pared 5 bases from V and 3 bases from J, leaving 10 bases between. The CDR3 consists of 13 residues. CDR3 DNA: TGTGCCAGCAGTAACAGGGTTGACTATGGCTACACCTTC. Translated: CASSNRVDYGYTF.

The gene calls are TRBV11-3 and TRBJ1-1; no reliable D call. The CDR3 sequence is 10 residues long. V lost 5 bases, J lost 10 bases, and 8 bases lay in between. Germline loops: CDR1 SGHNT, CDR2 YENEEA. DNA of the CDR3: TGTGCCAGCAGCCTCGAGGGAGCTTTCTTT. Amino acids: CASSLEGAFF.

This sequence joins TRBV28 and TRBJ1-5; D remains ambiguous. This CDR3 region has 15 residues. CDR1 is MDHEN, CDR2 SYDVKM, per germline. V shed 7 bases and J shed 0 bases, with 13 bases lying between them. This chain's CDR3 is CASTKSIVSNQPQHF. The DNA for the CDR3 is TGTGCCAGCACCAAGTCCATAGTTAGCAATCAGCCCCAGCATTTT.

The rearrangement joins TRBV6-5 to TRBJ1-3; 10 bases map to TRBD1. The CDR3 has 15 residues. Per the germline V gene, CDR1 is MNHEY and CDR2 is SVGAGI. The ends lost 7 bases at V and 2 bases at J; junction bases unmatched: 5. The CDR3 bases are TGTGCCAGCACAGACAGGGGGCCAACTGGAAACACCATATATTTT. It specifies CASTDRGPTGNTIYF.

This chain connects TRBV19 to TRBJ1-5; D remains ambiguous. This CDR3 comprises 13 residues. Germline V gives CDR1 LNHDA, CDR2 SQIVND (reference sequence). The V gene lost 7 bases and the J gene lost 6 bases, with 13 bases spanning the gap. This CDR3 is CASTTIGFQPQHF. The CDR3 DNA reads as TGTGCCAGTACGACAATTGGGTTTCAGCCCCAGCATTTT. Full variable domain (missing parts from reference TRBV19 and TRBJ1-5): DGGITQSPKYLFRKEGQNVTLSCEQNLNHDAMYWYRQDPGQGLRLIYYSQIVNDFQKGDIAEGYSVSREKKESFPLTVTSAQKNPTAFYLCASTTIGFQPQHFGDGTRLSIL.

The chain is built from TRBV11-2 and TRBJ1-2; D gene uncertain. The CDR3 is 14 amino acids. From germline, CDR1 is SGHAT and CDR2 FQNNGV. V lost 3 bases to trimming and J lost 4 bases, with 12 bases between them. CDR3 sequence: CASSFALAGYGYTF. In DNA form, the CDR3 reads TGTGCCAGCAGCTTTGCCCTGGCGGGCTATGGCTACACCTTC. Full variable domain (rest looked up from reference TRBV11-2 and TRBJ1-2): EAGVAQSPRYKIIEKRQSVAFWCNPISGHATLYWYQQILGQGPKLLIQFQNNGVVDDSQLPKDRFSAERLKGVDSTLKIQPAKLEDSAVYLCASSFALAGYGYTFGSGTRLTVV.

This sequence joins TRBV2 and TRBJ2-1, with 8 bases fitting TRBD1. The V and J ends lost 5 bases and 5 bases, in that order; junction bases with no gene match: 11. Germline V gives CDR1 SNHLY, CDR2 FYNNEI. This CDR3 has 16 amino acids. The CDR3 nucleotides read TGTGCCAGCAGTTTCGCCGGGACAGGCGCCCACAATGAGCAGTTCTTC. Protein: CASSFAGTGAHNEQFF.

The chain combines TRBV13 with TRBJ2-1; possibly TRBD1 for D (6 bases). Trimming pared 3 bases from V and 0 bases from J, leaving 9 bases between. Germline CDR1 is PRHDT and CDR2 is FYEKMQ (reference sequence). The CDR3 contains 15 residues. The DNA of the CDR3 is TGTGCCAGCAGCTTCAGGGGTTCCTCCTACAATGAGCAGTTCTTC. Its protein is CASSFRGSSYNEQFF.

The CDR3 loop reads CASSQERGRGNQPQHF. The CDR3 DNA sequence: TGCGCCAGCAGCCAAGAAAGGGGGAGGGGAAATCAGCCCCAGCATTTT. The chain has TRBV4-1 and TRBJ1-5; D may be TRBD1 (6 bases). This CDR3 region has 16 residues. Germline V gene lookup returns CDR1 MGHRA and CDR2 YSYEKL. The V end lost 0 bases, the J end lost 4 bases, and 13 bases lay between the germline ends.

This clone came up a few times. The rearrangement joins TRBV28 to TRBJ1-1; D gene unclear. The CDR3 sequence is 12 residues long. Germline loops: CDR1 MDHEN, CDR2 SYDVKM. The V and J ends lost 5 bases and 1 base respectively, with 5 bases between them. The chain's CDR3 is CASSPQNTEAFF. In nucleotides, the CDR3 is TGTGCCAGCAGTCCCCAGAACACTGAAGCTTTCTTT.

A word on this clone: At one end, the junction sequence differs from germline, possibly due to a read error. The V and J genes are TRBV7-2 and TRBJ1-4; D remains ambiguous. CDR3 length equals 13 residues. CDR1 is SGHTA and CDR2 is FQGNSA in the germline V gene. As DNA, the CDR3 is TGTGCCAGCAGCCTAGCTCGCGGTGAAAAACTGTTTTTT. It translates to CASSLARGEKLFF. The full variable domain, with the rest looked up from reference TRBV7-2 and TRBJ1-4, is GAGVSQSPSNKVTEKGKDVELRCDPISGHTALYWYRQSLGQGLEFLIYFQGNSAPDKSGLPSDRFSAERTGGSVSTLTIQRTQQEDSAVYLCASSLARGEKLFFGSGTQLSVL.

CDR3 nucleotide sequence: TGTGCCAGCAGCTTAAATAGTCTTTCCTACAATGAGCAGTTCTTC. This translates into CASSLNSLSYNEQFF. This chain connects TRBV7-3 to TRBJ2-1, with D uncertain. This CDR3 region has 15 residues. The ends were cut back, 1 base at V and 1 base at J, with 8 bases in the middle. Germline V gene sequence: CDR1 SGHTA, CDR2 FQGTGA. Full variable domain (rest looked up from reference TRBV7-3 and TRBJ2-1): GAGVSQTPSNKVTEKGKYVELRCDPISGHTALYWYRQSLGQGPEFLIYFQGTGAADDSGLPNDRFFAVRPEGSVSTLKIQRTERGDSAVYLCASSLNSLSYNEQFFGPGTRLTVL.

Only one count was recorded for this clone. The chain uses TRBV18 and TRBJ1-3; D ambiguous. CDR1 is KGHSH, CDR2 LQKENI, per germline. V was shortened by 5 bases and J by 8 bases, with 10 bases between the two germline ends. This CDR3 comprises 12 residues. Here the CDR3 DNA reads TGTGCCAGCTCAGAGAACCGGGACACCATATATTTT. Its translation: CASSENRDTIYF.

The gene calls are TRBV5-1 and TRBJ2-1; D may be TRBD1 (5 bases). V gave up 0 bases and J gave up 2 bases, with 9 bases separating them. The CDR3 spans 15 residues. Germline V gene data show CDR1 as SGHRS and CDR2 as YFSETQ. The CDR3 region is CASSLAGKAYNEQFF. The CDR3 nucleotides are TGCGCCAGCAGCTTGGCAGGGAAAGCCTACAATGAGCAGTTCTTC.